This T cell receptor beta chain emerged from a study of response to subunit inactivated influenza vaccine. General study results and limits: New T cells are recruited in small numbers by each seasonal influenza vaccination, according to the authors' suggestion.

V was trimmed by 5 bases and J by 3 bases, leaving 13 bases between them. The germline gives CDR1 MNHEY, CDR2 SMNVEV (reference sequence). CDR3 length equals 14 residues. Note on this clonotype: Its antigen remains unidentified.

TCRdb called the RT-PCR reads again in MiXCR, with one record for every CDR3 protein. The sample gives 630,000 or so distinct CDR3 sequences, about a sixth of which show up once; roughly 12% is in the top ten. This receptor was taken from a man aged 50 or older who received an inactivated influenza vaccine. The specimen was PBMCs from blood, collected 11 to 12 days after vaccination. The gene calls are TRBV27 and TRBJ1-1; D is perhaps TRBD1 (6 bases). The CDR3 nucleotides are TGTGCCAGCAGTATAGGGGGTTGGGACACTGAAGCTTTCTTT. Translating it yields CASSIGGWDTEAFF.